The 20 T cell receptor beta chains below all came from one sample that was sequenced in a study of neoadjuvant anti-PD-1 for oral cavity cancer. Measured with immunoSEQ multiplex PCR; TCRdb has only the in-frame clones, and not every one. The table shows around 68,000 clones, with 85% to 90% occurring only once. Time point described: after neoadjuvant nivolumab, at surgical resection. The input for sequencing was PBMCs, taken after nivolumab (anti-PD-1) treatment. The receptor set was obtained from a person aged 40 to 85 with oral cavity squamous cell carcinoma.

The gene calls are TRBV7-9 and TRBJ2-1; tentative D call: TRBD2 (6 bases). The germline V gene has CDR1 SEHNR and CDR2 FQNEAQ (reference sequence). There are 15 residues in the CDR3. With 1 base removed from V and 4 bases from J, the gap between germline ends came to 11 bases. The CDR3: CASSLGGTGYNEQFF. In DNA, the CDR3 is TGTGCCAGCAGCTTAGGCGGGACGGGATACAATGAGCAGTTCTTC.

This clone was detected only a few times. This chain links TRBV19 with TRBJ2-7; TRBD1 agrees at 9 bases. With V trimmed by 9 bases and J by 0 bases, 12 bases remained unmatched. From germline, CDR1 is LNHDA and CDR2 SQIVND (reference sequence). The CDR3 spans 16 residues. The CDR3 DNA is TGTGCCAGCCGGGACAGGGCTAGCGGACGCTCCTACGAGCAGTACTTC. The encoded protein is CASRDRASGRSYEQYF.

The chain recombines TRBV6-5 with TRBJ2-3; D possibly corresponds to TRBD2 (7 bases). The V gene's germline CDR1 is MNHEY and CDR2 SVGAGI. V gave up 6 bases and J gave up 1 base, with 14 bases separating them. This CDR3 contains 15 residues. CDR3 sequence reads: CASSLGGGGTDTQYF. The CDR3, as DNA: TGTGCCAGCAGCCTAGGAGGGGGGGGCACAGATACGCAGTATTTT.

The V call is TRBV5-5, the J call TRBJ1-4; 7 positions match TRBD1. V dropped 4 bases and J dropped 1; count of bases not matched to a gene: 7. Germline assignment: CDR1 SGHKS and CDR2 YYEKEE (reference sequence). The CDR3 is 16 residues long. The CDR3 region is CASSPRGGRTNEKLFF. Written as DNA, the CDR3 is TGTGCCAGCAGCCCCAGGGGGGGGCGAACTAATGAAAAACTGTTTTTT.

In DNA, the CDR3 is TGTGCCAGCAGGTTGACAGGGGGCTGGATTACGAGCAATCAGCCCCAGCATTTT. Translating gives CASRLTGGWITSNQPQHF. This sequence joins TRBV2 and TRBJ1-5, with TRBD1 identical over 10 bases. The germline CDR1 and CDR2 sequences are SNHLY and FYNNEI. Trimming cost V 6 bases and J 1 base; bases outside gene matches: 12. This CDR3 spans 18 amino acids.

The J gene is TRBJ1-4, the V gene TRBV7-2, with D unclear. The germline V gene has CDR1 SGHTA and CDR2 FQGNSA. There are 15 residues in the CDR3. V shed 5 bases and J shed 0 bases, with 10 bases lying between them. The CDR3 DNA reads as TGTGCCAGCAGCCCATACATCCCAACTAATGAAAAACTGTTTTTT. This translates into CASSPYIPTNEKLFF. Full variable domain (remainder filled in from reference TRBV7-2 and TRBJ1-4): GAGVSQSPSNKVTEKGKDVELRCDPISGHTALYWYRQSLGQGLEFLIYFQGNSAPDKSGLPSDRFSAERTGGSVSTLTIQRTQQEDSAVYLCASSPYIPTNEKLFFGSGTQLSVL.

This chain connects TRBV10-3 to TRBJ2-7; 8 nucleotides agree with TRBD1. Germline lookup yields CDR1 ENHRY and CDR2 SYGVKD. This CDR3 spans 13 amino acids. The V gene end was trimmed by 11 bases and the J gene end by 0 bases; junction bases not matched to a gene: 6. In DNA, the CDR3 is TGTGCCGCCCGGGGGACAGGCTCCTACGAGCAGTACTTC. This sequence encodes CAARGTGSYEQYF.

J is TRBJ2-2 and V is TRBV14; D is uncertain. CDR3 length: 13 residues. The V gene lost 0 bases and the J gene lost 6 bases, with 5 bases spanning the gap. Germline values: CDR1 SGHDN, CDR2 FVKESK. The CDR3 reads CASSQDRSGELFF. The CDR3 region has the DNA TGTGCCAGCAGCCAAGATAGGTCCGGGGAGCTGTTTTTT. Full variable domain (outside the CDR3, taken from reference TRBV14 and TRBJ2-2): EAGVTQFPSHSVIEKGQTVTLRCDPISGHDNLYWYRRVMGKEIKFLLHFVKESKQDESGMPNNRFLAERTGGTYSTLKVQPAELEDSGVYFCASSQDRSGELFFGEGSRLTVL.

The chain combines TRBV28 with TRBJ2-1; D is perhaps TRBD2 (6 bases). V was cut by 4 bases and J by 2 bases, with 12 bases left in between. The CDR3 is made up of 15 amino acids. Germline V gene sequence: CDR1 MDHEN, CDR2 SYDVKM. This CDR3 reads CASSSSGGTYNEQFF. Written as DNA, the CDR3 is TGTGCCAGCAGTTCCTCTGGGGGGACCTACAATGAGCAGTTCTTC. The full variable domain, with the rest looked up from reference TRBV28 and TRBJ2-1, is DVKVTQSSRYLVKRTGEKVFLECVQDMDHENMFWYRQDPGLGLRLIYFSYDVKMKEKGDIPEGYSVSREKKERFSLILESASTNQTSMYLCASSSSGGTYNEQFFGPGTRLTVL.

This clone came up a few times. V and J are TRBV4-1 and TRBJ2-6, with 7 bases matching TRBD1. Per germline, CDR1 MGHRA and CDR2 YSYEKL. This CDR3 is built from 17 residues. V was pared by 0 bases and J by 2 bases, with 4 bases of the junction left unmatched. In nucleotides, the CDR3 is TGCGCCAGCAGCCAAGATGTCGACAGGGCTGGGGCCAACGTCCTGACTTTC. As protein: CASSQDVDRAGANVLTF.

This clone has just one count. The J gene is TRBJ1-1, the V gene TRBV6-4; 7 nucleotides line up with TRBD1. J gave up 3 bases and V 3 bases, and 7 bases lay outside the gene matches. This CDR3 spans 15 amino acids. The germline CDR1 and CDR2 sequences are MRHNA and SNTAGT. DNA for the CDR3: TGTGCCAGCAGTGAAACCCCAGGGGGGGACACTGAAGCTTTCTTT. This encodes CASSETPGGDTEAFF.

The genes are TRBV11-2 and TRBJ1-2; possibly TRBD1 for D (6 bases). V was clipped by 5 bases and J by 4 bases, with 23 bases between them. Looked up from germline, CDR1 is SGHAT and CDR2 is FQNNGV. The CDR3 extends over 17 amino acids. In DNA, the CDR3 is TGTGCCAGCAGCACGGGGACAAAAGGACTCCCCGCCTATGGCTACACCTTC. It is translated as CASSTGTKGLPAYGYTF.

This clone was seen only once. J is TRBJ2-1 and V is TRBV7-3; 8 bases are shared with TRBD2. The CDR3 is 18 amino acids. Germline V gene lookup returns CDR1 SGHTA and CDR2 FQGTGA. J gave up 1 base and V 3 bases, and 11 bases lay outside the gene matches. In DNA form, the CDR3 reads TGTGCCAGCAGCTTGGGGAGTCCGGGACTAGGGTCCTACAATGAGCAGTTCTTC. Translated, it gives CASSLGSPGLGSYNEQFF.

The J gene is TRBJ2-2, the V gene TRBV7-2; TRBD1 agrees at 9 bases. This CDR3 comprises 16 residues. Germline trimming cut 3 bases from V and 6 bases from J; bases unmatched to any gene: 8. CDR1 and CDR2 (germline): SGHTA, FQGNSA. The CDR3 loop is CASSFRQGVRAGELFF. The DNA of the CDR3 is TGTGCCAGCAGCTTTCGACAGGGGGTTCGAGCCGGGGAGCTGTTTTTT.

CDR3 sequence reads: CASSTDREAGTEAFF. The DNA of the CDR3 is TGTGCCAGTAGTACGGACAGGGAAGCGGGCACTGAAGCTTTCTTT. The rearrangement links TRBV19 to TRBJ1-1, with 8 bases aligning to TRBD1. Germline loops: CDR1 LNHDA, CDR2 SQIVND (reference sequence). With V trimmed by 4 bases and J by 4 bases, 8 bases remained unmatched. The CDR3 is 15 amino acids. Using reference TRBV19 and TRBJ1-1 for the parts outside the CDR3, the full variable domain is DGGITQSPKYLFRKEGQNVTLSCEQNLNHDAMYWYRQDPGQGLRLIYYSQIVNDFQKGDIAEGYSVSREKKESFPLTVTSAQKNPTAFYLCASSTDREAGTEAFFGQGTRLTVV.

The chain joins TRBV5-6 to TRBJ2-1; 7 bases are shared with TRBD2. The CDR3 contains 17 residues. V was clipped by 4 bases and J by 0 bases; unmatched bases: 10. From germline, CDR1 is SGHDT and CDR2 YYEEEE. CDR3 DNA sequence: TGTGCCAGCAGCCGAATAGGGCTAGCGGACTCCTACAATGAGCAGTTCTTC. It translates to CASSRIGLADSYNEQFF.

The chain carries TRBV2 and TRBJ1-5; D not certain. V was shortened by 7 bases and J by 9 bases, with 19 bases between the two germline ends. The CDR3 contains 14 residues. The germline V gene encodes CDR1 SNHLY and CDR2 FYNNEI. CDR3 DNA: TGTGCCAGCAAGAGGACCGCTCTTATGGGGCCCCAGCATTTT. It codes for CASKRTALMGPQHF.

CDR3 in amino acids: CASSEARTYQETQYF. Here the CDR3 DNA reads TGTGCCAGCAGTGAAGCCCGGACGTACCAAGAGACCCAGTACTTC. The chain links TRBV6-1 to TRBJ2-5; no clear D gene. CDR1 is MNHNS and CDR2 is SASEGT in the germline V gene. Trimming took off 0 bases at V and 0 bases at J, with 8 bases between the two ends. The CDR3 consists of 15 residues.

The chain has TRBV6-6 and TRBJ1-2; D is undetermined. CDR1 MNHNY and CDR2 SVGAGI come from the germline V gene (reference sequence). The CDR3 has 16 residues. V lost 4 bases to trimming and J lost 3 bases, with 18 bases between them. The CDR3 region is CASSLGLRTLHYGYTF. The DNA for the CDR3 is TGTGCCAGCAGTTTAGGACTCAGGACTCTTCACTATGGCTACACCTTC.

The rearrangement uses TRBV28 and TRBJ1-5, with D tentatively TRBD1 (5 bases). This CDR3 is 12 amino acids long. Germline values: CDR1 MDHEN, CDR2 SYDVKM. The V end was cut by 8 bases, the J end by 7 bases, with 12 bases between. CDR3 coding DNA: TGTGCCAGCGGGGAGGGACGGCAGCCCCAGCATTTT. Translation gives CASGEGRQPQHF.